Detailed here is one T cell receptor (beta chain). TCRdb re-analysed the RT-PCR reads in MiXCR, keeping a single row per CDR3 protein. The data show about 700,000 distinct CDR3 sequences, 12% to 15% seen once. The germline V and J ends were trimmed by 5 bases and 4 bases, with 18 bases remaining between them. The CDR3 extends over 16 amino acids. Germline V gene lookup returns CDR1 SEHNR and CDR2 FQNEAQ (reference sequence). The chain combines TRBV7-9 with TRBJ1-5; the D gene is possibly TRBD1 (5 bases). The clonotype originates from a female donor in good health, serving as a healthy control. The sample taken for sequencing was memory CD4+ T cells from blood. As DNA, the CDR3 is TGTGCCAGCAGCCACTCCGGTGGGGGAAAGAATCAGCCCCAGCATTTT. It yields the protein CASSHSGGGKNQPQHF.